The T cell receptor beta chain described here comes from a study of PD-1 blockade in mismatch repair-deficient tumors. Study-level points and caveats: Tumor-resident clones, often absent from pretreatment blood, expanded after pembrolizumab and then contracted.

Time point in this sample: identical roughly 10-day culture without peptide (control). Cells were stimulated around 9 days with each of more than 5 ELISpot-reactive neoantigens. Concerning this clone itself: Its matching antigen is unknown.

The assay was immunoSEQ multiplex PCR, and TCRdb's table has in-frame clones only and misses some. The sample holds 11,000 to 15,000 clones, 70% to 90% seen once. The TCR comes from an adult with mismatch repair-deficient cancer. Sequencing used cells cultured in vitro, obtained from a patient treated with pembrolizumab.

For the CDR3, the DNA is TGTGCCAGCAGTTTCAGCGGGAGGCCCACAGATACGCAGTATTTT. Its protein product is CASSFSGRPTDTQYF. The genes are TRBV6-5 and TRBJ2-3; 9 positions match TRBD2. Germline CDR1 MNHEY, CDR2 SVGAGI. The ends lost 4 bases at V and 2 bases at J; junction bases unmatched: 4. There are 15 residues in the CDR3.